This T cell receptor beta chain was retrieved from a study of blood T cell repertoires in COVID-19. Study-wide background: Material from acute and convalescent COVID-19 was sourced from the United States, Italy and Spain. In each case, the material was cDNA or gDNA derived from T cells, B-cell-depleted T cells, or PBMCs.

Authors' methods: For nucleated cells, counts were estimated from reference gene primer amplification. Here immunoSEQ multiplex PCR was the method, and the copy in TCRdb shows in-frame clones only, minus some. Clone size and the V and J calls come from that table; the DNA yielded D and trimming. The sample has approximately 50,000 clones, 70% to 85% seen once. J was trimmed by 8 bases and V by 0 bases; bases with no gene match: 5. Germline assignment: CDR1 SGHRS and CDR2 YFSETQ. The CDR3 contains 15 residues. The TCR sequence derives from a man aged 70-80 years with acute or convalescent COVID-19. The rearrangement links TRBV5-1 to TRBJ2-1, with 10 bases aligning to TRBD2. The sequencing input was peripheral blood. CDR3 nucleotides: TGCGCCAGCAGCTTGGGGTCTAGCGGGGGAGATGAGCAGTTCTTC. Encoded protein: CASSLGSSGGDEQFF. The whole variable domain, remainder taken from reference TRBV5-1 and TRBJ2-1, is KAGVTQTPRYLIKTRGQQVTLSCSPISGHRSVSWYQQTPGQGLQFLFEYFSETQRNKGNFPGRFSGRQFSNSRSEMNVSTLELGDSALYLCASSLGSSGGDEQFFGPGTRLTVL.